One sample yielded the 19 T cell receptor beta chains listed below, sequenced in a study of T cell repertoires in cytomegalovirus infection. From the reads, TCRdb called clonotypes with MiXCR, one entry per CDR3 protein. The table shows hundreds of thousands of distinct CDR3 sequences, with roughly a third occurring only once. Which antigens these TCRs recognize remains unknown. Sequenced here: cultured PBMCs, sampled from culture after CMV antigen stimulation. Receptors were obtained from a human donor in good health (CMV status not recorded). Some clones in this sample may be carry-over from other donors' samples.

The V gene is TRBV27, the J gene TRBJ1-5; TRBD1 agrees at 9 bases. V trimming: 5 bases; J trimming: 5 bases; junction bases outside the gene matches: 13. CDR1 is MNHEY and CDR2 is SMNVEV in the germline V gene (reference sequence). CDR3 length: 17 amino acids. CDR3 sequence (DNA): TGTGCCAGCAGTCCCGAACCTCCGGGACAGGGACATCAGCCCCAGCATTTT. It is translated as CASSPEPPGQGHQPQHF.

This clonotype was seen a handful of times. The chain employs TRBV19 and TRBJ1-5; D might be TRBD1 (6 bases). Germline CDR1 is LNHDA and CDR2 is SQIVND (reference sequence). Trimming removed 8 bases from V and 6 bases from J, with 23 bases in between. The CDR3 consists of 16 residues. The CDR3 DNA follows: TGTGCCAGTTCAAAGGGGGGAGGGAACTTGGGTCAGCCCCAGCATTTT. Translating gives CASSKGGGNLGQPQHF.

The CDR3 region has the DNA TGTGCCAGTAGTCTCCGGGACCTCCCACTAGATACGCAGTATTTT. Translating it yields CASSLRDLPLDTQYF. The chain combines TRBV19 with TRBJ2-3; D may be TRBD1 or TRBD2 (5 bases each). Trimming stripped 5 bases from V and 5 bases from J, with 17 bases between. The CDR3 runs 15 residues. The germline gives CDR1 LNHDA, CDR2 SQIVND (reference sequence). Drawing the rest from reference TRBV19 and TRBJ2-3, the complete variable domain is DGGITQSPKYLFRKEGQNVTLSCEQNLNHDAMYWYRQDPGQGLRLIYYSQIVNDFQKGDIAEGYSVSREKKESFPLTVTSAQKNPTAFYLCASSLRDLPLDTQYFGPGTRLTVL.

This clonotype was observed a few times. The rearrangement joins TRBV7-9 to TRBJ1-5; tentative D call: TRBD1 (5 bases). Trimming shortened V by 5 bases and J by 3 bases, and 11 bases separated the two germline ends. CDR1 is SEHNR, CDR2 FQNEAQ, per germline (reference sequence). The CDR3 totals 14 residues. The CDR3 coding sequence is TGTGCCAGCAGCCAGTGGGGGTTCAATCAGCCCCAGCATTTT. Translated, it gives CASSQWGFNQPQHF. Looking up the rest from reference TRBV7-9 and TRBJ1-5 gives the full variable domain: DTGVSQNPRHKITKRGQNVTFRCDPISEHNRLYWYRQTLGQGPEFLTYFQNEAQLEKSRLLSDRFSAERPKGSFSTLEIQRTEQGDSAMYLCASSQWGFNQPQHFGDGTRLSIL.

This sequence joins TRBV5-6 and TRBJ1-1; perhaps TRBD1 as D (5 bases). Germline V CDR1 and CDR2: SGHDT, YYEEEE. The CDR3 loop spans 15 amino acids. The V end lost 0 bases, the J end lost 11 bases, and 20 bases lay between the germline ends. CDR3: CASSLDSRTPGTAFF. As DNA, the CDR3 is TGTGCCAGCAGCTTGGATAGTCGGACACCAGGAACGGCTTTCTTT.

The V gene is TRBV5-1, the J gene TRBJ1-6; 9 positions agree with TRBD1. The CDR3 covers 16 residues. In germline, CDR1 is SGHRS, CDR2 YFSETQ. Losses at the gene ends were 1 base for V and 10 bases for J; bases not matched to a gene: 9. CDR3 region: CASSLTGTGLGSPLHF. CDR3 sequence (DNA): TGCGCCAGCAGCTTGACCGGGACAGGGCTTGGATCACCCCTCCACTTT.

This CDR3 is CASSREDGYTF. In DNA form, the CDR3 reads TGTGCCAGTAGTAGGGAGGACGGCTACACCTTC. The J gene is TRBJ1-2, the V gene TRBV19; no clear D. The ends were cut back, 4 bases at V and 8 bases at J, with 8 bases in the middle. Germline assignment: CDR1 LNHDA and CDR2 SQIVND (reference sequence). This CDR3 spans 11 amino acids.

This clonotype was found many times. The rearrangement links TRBV7-2 to TRBJ2-7; TRBD1 matches at 9 bases. This CDR3 region has 13 residues. The germline V gene encodes CDR1 SGHTA and CDR2 FQGNSA. J lost 5 bases, V lost 4 bases, and 3 bases had no gene match. DNA for the CDR3: TGTGCCAGCAGCTCTCGACAGGGGGACGAGCAGTACTTC. Protein sequence: CASSSRQGDEQYF.

The sample holds many counts of this clonotype. The chain recombines TRBV15 with TRBJ2-3, with a weak D call TRBD2 (6 bases). V lost 5 bases, J lost 1 base, and 13 bases lay in between. The CDR3 covers 15 residues. CDR1 and CDR2 from the germline V gene are LNHNV and YYDKDF (reference sequence). CDR3 bases: TGTGCCACCAGCGTAACGAGACTAGGCACAGATACGCAGTATTTT. Translation: CATSVTRLGTDTQYF.

Written as DNA, the CDR3 is TGTGCCAGCAGCTGTCCTGGACTAGCGGTATACACCGGGGAGCTGTTTTTT. This sequence encodes CASSCPGLAVYTGELFF. The chain employs TRBV12-3 or TRBV12-4 and TRBJ2-2; the match to TRBD2 covers 10 bases. The CDR3 length is 17 residues. J lost 3 bases, V lost 6 bases, and 10 bases had no gene match.

The chain couples TRBV4-1 to TRBJ2-3; 14 bases align to TRBD2. The CDR3 extends over 16 amino acids. CDR1 is MGHRA and CDR2 is YSYEKL in the germline V gene. V dropped 2 bases and J dropped 8; count of bases not matched to a gene: 6. CDR3 residues: CASSQRLAGGPGTQYF. The CDR3 region has the DNA TGCGCCAGCAGCCAACGACTAGCGGGAGGGCCCGGTACGCAGTATTTT.

This clonotype was observed a handful of times. The gene calls are TRBV7-2 and TRBJ2-1, with 8 positions matching TRBD2. The CDR3 extends over 15 amino acids. The junction had 5 bases not matched to a gene; V was cut back by 5 bases and J by 2 bases. Germline V gene lookup returns CDR1 SGHTA and CDR2 FQGNSA. CDR3 bases: TGTGCCAGCAGCCCAAAGCGGGGGCCCTACAATGAGCAGTTCTTC. Translation gives CASSPKRGPYNEQFF.

This clonotype was seen more than once but under ten times. V is TRBV7-7 and J is TRBJ2-3; 10 bases fit TRBD1. The junction had 16 bases not matched to a gene; V was cut back by 3 bases and J by 4 bases. The V gene's germline CDR1 is SSHAT and CDR2 FNYEAQ (reference sequence). The CDR3 spans 19 residues. In DNA form, the CDR3 reads TGTGCCAGCAGCTTGAAGCCGCCCACCGGGACAGGGGCCGCAGATACGCAGTATTTT. Translating gives CASSLKPPTGTGAADTQYF.

This clonotype was counted only a few times. V is TRBV20-1 and J is TRBJ2-1, with TRBD2 matching over 9 bases. The CDR3 spans 15 residues. Germline-derived CDR1 and CDR2 are DFQATT and SNEGSKA (reference sequence). The V segment lost 5 bases and the J segment 9 bases; nucleotides outside the gene matches: 14. Here the CDR3 reads CSADQRGAPGSEQFF. The CDR3 DNA follows: TGCAGTGCTGACCAGCGGGGGGCCCCGGGTTCTGAGCAGTTCTTC.

The genes are TRBV11-2 and TRBJ2-1; 13 bases map to TRBD2. Germline assignment: CDR1 SGHAT and CDR2 FQNNGV. V shed 3 bases, J shed 4 bases, and the junction held 6 bases outside the gene matches. The CDR3 consists of 17 residues. The CDR3 DNA reads TGTGCCAGCAGCTTCGGGTCGGGACTAGCGGGATACAATGAGCAGTTCTTC. Translating gives CASSFGSGLAGYNEQFF.

With respect to this clonotype: Its ends do not fully match the called genes, so a read error is possible. This chain connects TRBV5-4 to TRBJ2-7; D is unresolved. Germline CDR1 and CDR2: SGHNT and YYREEE (reference sequence). This CDR3 comprises 15 residues. As DNA, the CDR3 is TGTGCCAGCTGCTTGACACAGTGGGGATACTACGAGCAGTACTTC. This codes for CASCLTQWGYYEQYF. The whole variable domain, filled in from reference TRBV5-4 and TRBJ2-7, reads ETGVTQSPTHLIKTRGQQVTLRCSSQSGHNTVSWYQQALGQGPQFIFQYYREEENGRGNFPPRFSGLQFPNYSSELNVNALELDDSALYLCASCLTQWGYYEQYFGPGTRLTVT.

This clonotype was seen more than once but under ten times. The chain has TRBV27 and TRBJ2-7; a weak D match, TRBD2 (5 bases). With 5 bases removed from V and 2 bases from J, the gap between germline ends came to 13 bases. CDR3 length equals 14 residues. Germline V gene sequence: CDR1 MNHEY, CDR2 SMNVEV (reference sequence). Here the CDR3 DNA reads TGTGCCAGCAGTAGGACTGGGAGTACCTACGAGCAGTACTTC. Its translation: CASSRTGSTYEQYF.

This clonotype was counted only a few times. V is TRBV7-9 and J is TRBJ1-1; 7 positions match TRBD1. With V trimmed by 4 bases and J by 4 bases, 3 bases remained unmatched. The CDR3 consists of 13 residues. Germline CDR1 SEHNR, CDR2 FQNEAQ (reference sequence). The CDR3 sequence: CASSWTGTTEAFF. The CDR3 DNA follows: TGTGCCAGCAGCTGGACAGGTACCACTGAAGCTTTCTTT.

The chain has TRBV6-6 and TRBJ1-3; D is uncertain. V gave up 2 bases and J gave up 4 bases, with 9 bases separating them. CDR3 size: 14 residues. CDR1 is MNHNY, CDR2 SVGAGI, per germline (reference sequence). The CDR3 is CASSYLPTGNTIYF. CDR3 nucleotide sequence: TGTGCCAGCAGTTACCTGCCTACAGGAAACACCATATATTTT.